This TCR beta chain originates from a study of T cell responses to AZD1222 COVID-19 vaccine. Data came from immunoSEQ multiplex PCR; TCRdb stores just in-frame clones and leaves some out. The table has around 190,000 clones, about 90% seen once. The CDR3 is 14 residues long. With V trimmed by 3 bases and J by 4 bases, 3 bases remained unmatched. The germline gives CDR1 KGHDR, CDR2 SFDVKD. Note on this clone: The antigen remains undetermined.

Study findings and constraints: Nearly half of unique spike-specific TCRs reportedly avoided B.1.351 and B.1.1.7 mutated regions.

This receptor was taken from an adult in good health. The genes are TRBV24-1 and TRBJ2-7; 9 bases map to TRBD1. The sample was peripheral blood, taken on day 0 of AZD1222 vaccination. As DNA, the CDR3 is TGTGCCACCAGTGATACGACAGGGGGATACGAGCAGTACTTC. Translated, it gives CATSDTTGGYEQYF.